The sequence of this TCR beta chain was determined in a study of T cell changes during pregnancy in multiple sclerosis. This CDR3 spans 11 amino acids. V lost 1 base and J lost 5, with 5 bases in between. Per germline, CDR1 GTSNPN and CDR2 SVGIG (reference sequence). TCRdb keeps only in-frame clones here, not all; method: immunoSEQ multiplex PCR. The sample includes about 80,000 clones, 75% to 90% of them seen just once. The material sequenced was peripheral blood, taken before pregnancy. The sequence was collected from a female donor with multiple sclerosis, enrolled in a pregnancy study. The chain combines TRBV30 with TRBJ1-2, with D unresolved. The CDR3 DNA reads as TGTGCCTGGAGTGGAGGGTATGGCTACACCTTC. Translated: CAWSGGYGYTF.